This T cell receptor (beta chain) is from a study of cytomegalovirus exposure and HLA in healthy donors (dated by TCRdb to the late 2010s). For the study in its entirety: An earlier analysis of several hundred of the donors reported 276 Gb of sequence data and 100 million to 120 million unique TCR beta sequences obtained from 180 million or so T cells. Roughly 300 gigabases of sequencing data and around 87 million unique TCR sequences were included in an early release covering several hundred HLA-typed donors. Of the roughly 400 genotyped donors, 70% to 90% were placed in the genetic ancestry cluster associated with self-reported Caucasian donors. The study aimed to test whether signatures of past pathogen exposure could be identified by cataloging public T cell receptors. The T cell repertoires of under 750 subjects were profiled by immunosequencing and related to cytomegalovirus serostatus. Besides the first cohort of roughly 640 subjects, a separate validation cohort made up of 95 to 150 different subjects was used. The study combined high-throughput TCR immunosequencing, statistical association of individual TCRs with disease status, and machine learning to predict cytomegalovirus infection status. In a later analysis, previously published TCR beta repertoires from roughly 710 donors were re-analyzed and high-resolution HLA genotyping was added so that TCR occurrence patterns could be studied. In the later analysis, no new phenotypic data were used to find candidate immune exposures; instead, reliance was placed on TCR beta sequences and their occurrence across donors. In an earlier analysis of about 590 of the donors, high-throughput TCR beta sequencing was used to judge whether each TCR beta V gene segment behaved as functional or pseudogenic. Donor age, sex, ethnicity and CMV serostatus were compiled together with the repertoire data. A later genetic analysis took genome-wide SNP genotypes for about three fifths of the 666 donors and used that subset as a discovery cohort. Every repertoire in the discovery cohort had been generated on one and the same sequencing platform. HLA typing covered class I and class II loci at four-digit resolution. Typing coverage differed by locus: A, B, C, DRB1 and DQB1 were typed in roughly 620-630 donors, DQA1 in around 500, DPA1 in some 610, and DPB1 in approximately 450. Roughly 5 DR-DQ haplotypes were handled as single units for association and clustering, since linkage in the cohort was strong. On average, around 240,000 unique TCR beta nucleotide sequences were sequenced per donor among 398 genotyped donors of the cohort, with roughly a sixth of those sequences being non-productive. General study outcomes and caveats: A later genetic analysis reported fewer N-insertions in productive TCRs among donors in an Asian-associated ancestry cluster than the roughly 670-donor mean. In a later analysis, HLA-associated TCR beta chains were found to be more clonally expanded and to have lower generation probabilities than equally common non-associated chains. Some IMGT-functional V segments, including TRBV6-2 and TRBV6-3, could not be distinguished by the 87-base-pair reads and were therefore excluded. Strong co-occurrence of HLA alleles, especially DR and DQ, made assigning TCR associations to individual alleles difficult. In a later analysis, several top co-occurrence clusters were reported to appear linked to parvovirus B19, influenza, CMV and Epstein-Barr virus. HLA typing was unavailable for some donors at each locus, so association tests used only the typed subset. The only immune exposure information available for the cohort was CMV serostatus. A further reported finding was that TCR beta sequences accurately predicted the HLA-A and HLA-B alleles for most subjects in the first cohort. In a later analysis, the rate of TCR association differed among HLA loci, with DRB1 alleles having the most associated TCRs and HLA-C alleles having the fewest. Specific HLA alleles were associated with 18,000 or so TCR beta sequences at a false discovery rate of 0.05 in a later analysis. Because counts were too low, more than 15 rarely observed V segments, including chromosome 9 orphons, were left out of the earlier analysis of a few hundred of the donors. A group of highly shared sequence variants was considered likely to be a technical artifact of the sequencing pipeline. Only TCR beta chains were sequenced in this cohort, and the absence of alpha or paired-chain data limited detectable features. In vitro tests confirmed that a few of the cytomegalovirus-associated TCR beta chains recognize cytomegalovirus antigens. The presence/absence analyses assumed that sequencing depth was roughly uniform across donors, and that assumption may not be true. It was suggested by the authors that the approach could potentially be generalized to other disease states and immunological phenotypes. The study gave a list of under 200 TCR beta chains associated with cytomegalovirus. In a later genetic analysis, a missense DCLRE1C variant was associated with V-gene and J-gene trimming of TCR beta chains, and the association was replicated in an independent cohort. Linkage disequilibrium might explain the correlated functional status among segregating V segments, but an unknown experimental factor could not be excluded. Across donors, most TCR sequences were observed very rarely, whereas some public TCRs were present in many individuals. Broadly in line with IMGT annotations, most TCR beta V segments showed up in productive rearrangements about 90% or about 30% of the time in an earlier analysis of several hundred of the donors. In a later analysis, most CMV-associated TCR beta chains were found to appear HLA-restricted, with HLA associations seemingly driven largely by CMV exposure. In both the original and validation cohorts, the classifier was reported to diagnose cytomegalovirus status with high specificity and sensitivity.

Turning to this clone: No cognate antigen has been identified for it. No quality values exist for individual bases; no much larger clone is one base distant.

Its CDR3 holds 16 amino acids, cysteine through phenylalanine. Only the CDR3 region is kept as DNA, spanning 48 bases read in frame from base 1. The junction shows trimming of 1 base on V and 4 bases on J, and the gene matches do not reach 3 bases of it. Based on the germline V gene, the CDR1 and CDR2 sequences are SGHTA and FQGNSA. Libraries were constructed by the immunoSEQ multiplex PCR assay. For the multiplex PCR, a mixture combining 60 forward primers for TCR Vbeta segments and 13 reverse primers for TCR Jbeta segments was used. The CDR3 region of rearranged TCR beta genes was amplified from genomic DNA by a multiplex PCR assay. The amplified TCR beta libraries were sequenced on the Illumina HiSeq System as 87-base-pair reads. As for the authors' bioinformatics: In a later analysis, about 80 million unique TCR beta chains were counted across the approximately 670 repertoires, and approximately 9.9 million of these chains were shared by at least two donors. A nearest-neighbor algorithm error-corrected the raw reads and collapsed the reads into unique sequences, merging closely related sequences to remove PCR and sequencing errors. CDR3 sequences were aligned to IMGT reference sequences to assign V, D and J gene segments. Each retained sequence needed at least a six-nucleotide match to both a V gene segment and a J gene segment. Rearrangements were called productive when the CDR3 lacked stop codons and stayed in frame with V and J; all others were non-productive. Following IMGT convention, CDR3 was defined as the stretch from the second conserved V-encoded cysteine up to the conserved J-encoded phenylalanine. Sequences without an unambiguous match to a single V gene segment were excluded from the earlier analysis of several hundred of the donors. An earlier analysis of a few hundred of the donors classified V segments as functional when productive rearrangements were above 56.7% and as segregating when the standard deviation between donors was above 5%. A statistical classification framework was developed to diagnose cytomegalovirus status using the catalog of TCR beta chain sequences. V and J gene assignment, in a later analysis, came from comparing TCR nucleotide sequences with IMGT/GENE-DB human TR gene sequences. A later analysis assigned CDR3 sequences and most-parsimonious VDJ recombination scenarios with the TCRdist pipeline. In a later analysis, each TCR beta chain was defined by its CDR3 amino acid sequence together with its V-gene family, and reads lacking a unique V-gene family were excluded. In a later analysis, nearly 600 highly shared, low-generation-probability nucleotide sequences were removed to address suspected cross-contamination and a sequencing artifact. In a later analysis, a clonal expansion index for each public chain was calculated from normalized within-repertoire ranks of inferred template counts. In a later analysis, generation probabilities were computed with a VDJ recombination model fitted to out-of-frame rearrangements, and the resulting probabilities were checked against IGoR. In a later analysis, TCR-TCR, TCR-HLA and TCR-CMV co-occurrence was scored with hypergeometric tests, and a repertoire-size bias correction was applied to TCR pairs. False discovery rates were estimated in a later analysis by permuting HLA or CMV assignments 20 times. In a later analysis, co-occurring TCRs were grouped with DBSCAN, and TCRdist sequence similarity was added when clustering was performed within HLA-allele-positive subsets. For co-occurrence clustering, repertoires with fewer than 30,000 or more than 120,000 public chains were excluded, along with a handful of repertoires with anomalous nucleotide sharing. TCRdb limited this immuneACCESS table to in-frame rearrangements with V and J called. A share of clones is missing; checked studies link under half to unresolved V genes, and the rest is unexplained. V and J calls and clone size are those listed in that table; D and trimming were worked out from the DNA. This sample comprises some 130,000 clones, about 10% of them detected only once. 1.8% of the sample goes to the ten largest clones.

In total, roughly 710 healthy bone marrow donors made up the cohort. At the time of sampling, every cohort member was nominally healthy, though immune exposures that went unrecorded were likely present. The donor was CMV seronegative and belonged to the group of around 350 seronegative cohort members. Every donor gave a peripheral blood sample, and the peripheral blood mononuclear cells from that sample were used for TCR beta sequencing. The Qiagen DNeasy Blood Extraction Kit was used to extract genomic DNA from the blood cell samples. The rearranged segments are TRBV7-2 and TRBJ2-1; 11 central bases correspond to TRBD2. The sequenced sample consisted of PBMCs. The TCR comes from a man aged 50-59 years in good health and CMV-seronegative. The nucleotide sequence is TGTGCCAGCAGCTTAGGTAGCGGGGGGGCGTACAATGAGCAGTTCTTC. Protein translation: CASSLGSGGAYNEQFF.